The TCR beta chain under discussion was sequenced for a study of blood T cell repertoires in COVID-19. Study in general: COVID-19 samples, acute and convalescent, were from the United States, Italy and Spain. The analysed material was cDNA or gDNA that came from T cells, B-cell-depleted T cells, or PBMCs.

The V gene lost 0 bases and the J gene lost 4 bases, with 8 bases spanning the gap. Germline V gene data show CDR1 as SGHNT and CDR2 as YYREEE (reference sequence). This CDR3 has 15 amino acids. Study processing details: Reference gene primers were amplified, and this amplification served to estimate nucleated cell counts. Sequencing was performed with immunoSEQ multiplex PCR; in TCRdb, only in-frame clones are kept and a portion is missing. V and J calls plus clone size are reproduced from that table; the DNA served to infer D and trimming. The data hold approximately 150,000 clones, with around 85% observed a single time.

This TCR derives from a man aged 55 to 70 with active or convalescent COVID-19. Material: peripheral blood. The chain recombines TRBV5-4 with TRBJ1-6, with D maybe TRBD1 (5 bases). DNA of the CDR3: TGTGCCAGCAGCTTGGAGGGACTGTATAATTCACCCCTCCACTTT. Residues: CASSLEGLYNSPLHF.